This T cell receptor beta chain is from a study of CD8 T cells in ankylosing spondylitis. Notes on the study in general: There was a TCR beta motif, made of eight highly homologous variants, that appeared characteristic of ankylosing spondylitis blood. As for the disease-linked clones, they showed a CD8+ phenotype and occurred at relatively low frequencies in peripheral blood. In ankylosing spondylitis patients, matched synovial fluid reportedly showed significant enrichment of disease-linked clones. Prior work had noted some motif variants in reactive arthritis blood and synovial fluid.

Regarding this clonotype: The antigen is not known.

This CDR3 comprises 14 residues. Germline CDR1 is MNHEY and CDR2 is SVGAGI. Trimming shortened V by 2 bases and J by 7 bases, and 14 bases separated the two germline ends. One entry per CDR3 protein, called by TCRdb with MiXCR from the 5' RACE reads. The sample gives under 120,000 distinct CDR3 sequences, around 24% of which show up once; 12% is in the top ten. Sequenced: synovial fluid, either unsorted or a sorted T cell fraction (not recorded which). This rearrangement joins TRBV6-5 to TRBJ2-5; D is ambiguous. The origin of this receptor is a male donor with ankylosing spondylitis. CDR3 region: CASSYQQKEGTQYF. For the CDR3, the DNA is TGTGCCAGCAGTTACCAGCAGAAAGAAGGGACCCAGTACTTC.